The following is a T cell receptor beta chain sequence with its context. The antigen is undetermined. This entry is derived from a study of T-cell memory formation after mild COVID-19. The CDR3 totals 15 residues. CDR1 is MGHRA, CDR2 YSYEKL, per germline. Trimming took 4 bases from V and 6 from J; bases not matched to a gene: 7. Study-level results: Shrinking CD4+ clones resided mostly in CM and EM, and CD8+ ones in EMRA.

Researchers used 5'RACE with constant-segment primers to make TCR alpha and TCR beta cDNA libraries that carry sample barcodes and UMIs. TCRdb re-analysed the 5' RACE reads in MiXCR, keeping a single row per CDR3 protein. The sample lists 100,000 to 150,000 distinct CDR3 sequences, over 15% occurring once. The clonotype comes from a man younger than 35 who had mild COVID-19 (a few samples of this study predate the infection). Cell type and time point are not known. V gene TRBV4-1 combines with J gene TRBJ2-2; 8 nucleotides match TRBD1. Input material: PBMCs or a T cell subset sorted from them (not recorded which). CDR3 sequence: CASSPADRGSGELFF. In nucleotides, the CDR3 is TGCGCCAGCAGCCCGGCCGACAGGGGTTCCGGGGAGCTGTTTTTT.